Below, 31 T cell receptor beta chains from the same sample are listed, as sequenced in a study of blood T cell repertoires in COVID-19. Only in-frame clones appear in the TCRdb table, and some are missing; sequencing was by immunoSEQ multiplex PCR. In the table there are tens of thousands of clones, about 87% of which are singletons. Source material: peripheral blood. The origin of the receptors is a man in his forties with COVID-19, enrolled during active disease.

The gene calls are TRBV19 and TRBJ1-4; 8 bases fit TRBD1. With V trimmed by 8 bases and J by 7 bases, 9 bases remained unmatched. Germline V gene lookup returns CDR1 LNHDA and CDR2 SQIVND (reference sequence). The CDR3 covers 14 residues. Written as DNA, the CDR3 is TGTGCCAGTGGCACAGGGGGAGTAGGTGAAAAACTGTTTTTT. It specifies CASGTGGVGEKLFF.

The chain employs TRBV23-1 and TRBJ1-5, with D perhaps matching TRBD1 (6 bases). TRBV23-1 is labeled an ORF, and its function is uncertain. The ends were cut back, 2 bases at V and 6 bases at J, with 8 bases in the middle. The CDR3 runs 13 residues. CDR3: CASSQGDTQPQHF. CDR3 nucleotides: TGCGCCAGCAGTCAAGGGGACACTCAGCCCCAGCATTTT.

This clone was found a few times. The chain joins TRBV6-2 or TRBV6-3 to TRBJ2-6; D is ambiguous. V lost 5 bases to trimming and J lost 0 bases, with 5 bases between them. The CDR3 is made up of 14 amino acids. Germline V gives CDR1 MNHEY, CDR2 SVGEGT. Here the CDR3 reads CASSQVSGANVLTF. As DNA, the CDR3 is TGTGCCAGCAGTCAGGTCTCTGGGGCCAACGTCCTGACTTTC.

The rearrangement uses TRBV13 and TRBJ2-2, with TRBD1 matching 7 bases. With 6 bases clipped from V and 0 bases from J, the junction kept 4 bases outside the gene matches. The CDR3 runs 15 residues. Germline-derived CDR1 and CDR2 are PRHDT and FYEKMQ (reference sequence). The CDR3: CASRKGATNTGELFF. The CDR3, as DNA: TGTGCCAGCAGAAAGGGGGCAACGAACACCGGGGAGCTGTTTTTT.

V and J are TRBV5-5 and TRBJ2-7, with D unclear. CDR1 is SGHKS and CDR2 is YYEKEE in the germline V gene (reference sequence). Trimming removed 1 base at V and 3 bases at J, with 8 bases between. The CDR3 sequence is 13 residues long. The CDR3 protein is CASSLYFNYEQYF. As DNA, the CDR3 is TGTGCCAGCAGCTTGTATTTTAACTACGAGCAGTACTTC.

The genes are TRBV27 and TRBJ1-1; D remains unclear. The ends were cut back, 2 bases at V and 10 bases at J, with 17 bases in the middle. Germline V lookup: CDR1 MNHEY, CDR2 SMNVEV (reference sequence). The CDR3 covers 14 residues. The CDR3 nucleotides read TGTGCCAGCAGTTTACACCCCTCAACTGAGGGAGCTTTCTTT. Its protein is CASSLHPSTEGAFF.

V and J are TRBV7-6 and TRBJ2-2; no clear D. Per the germline V gene, CDR1 is SGHVS and CDR2 is FNYEAQ. V dropped 1 base and J dropped 6 bases, with 3 bases sitting between them. The CDR3 has 12 amino acids. The DNA of the CDR3 is TGTGCCAGCAGCTTAGGGCCCGGGGAGCTGTTTTTT. Residues: CASSLGPGELFF. The complete variable domain, with remaining parts taken from reference TRBV7-6 and TRBJ2-2, reads GAGVSQSPRYKVTKRGQDVALRCDPISGHVSLYWYRQALGQGPEFLTYFNYEAQQDKSGLPNDRFSAERPEGSISTLTIQRTEQRDSAMYRCASSLGPGELFFGEGSRLTVL.

The rearrangement uses TRBV19 and TRBJ1-1, with D perhaps TRBD1 (6 bases). The CDR3 is made up of 14 amino acids. Trimming shortened V by 6 bases and J by 7 bases, and 18 bases separated the two germline ends. CDR1 is LNHDA and CDR2 is SQIVND in the germline V gene (reference sequence). The CDR3 DNA is TGTGCCAGTAGAACTGCGGGGGCCGGGGATGAAGCTTTCTTT. Protein sequence: CASRTAGAGDEAFF. The full variable domain, rest sourced from reference TRBV19 and TRBJ1-1, is DGGITQSPKYLFRKEGQNVTLSCEQNLNHDAMYWYRQDPGQGLRLIYYSQIVNDFQKGDIAEGYSVSREKKESFPLTVTSAQKNPTAFYLCASRTAGAGDEAFFGQGTRLTVV.

The chain links TRBV6-6 to TRBJ1-1; no clear D gene. This CDR3 has 13 residues. Trimming removed 7 bases from V and 3 bases from J, with 12 bases in between. Germline V gene data show CDR1 as MNHNY and CDR2 as SVGAGI (reference sequence). This CDR3 reads CASKRVQHTEAFF. For the CDR3, the DNA is TGTGCCAGCAAACGGGTGCAGCACACTGAAGCTTTCTTT.

The rearrangement joins TRBV19 to TRBJ1-2, with D possibly being TRBD1 (6 bases). CDR1 is LNHDA and CDR2 is SQIVND in the germline V gene (reference sequence). The CDR3 is 13 residues long. Trimming took 7 bases from V and 3 from J, leaving 12 bases between them. Written as DNA, the CDR3 is TGTGCCAGTATAGAAAAGGGGGACTATGGCTACACCTTC. As protein: CASIEKGDYGYTF.

The genes are TRBV19 and TRBJ1-5, with D possibly matching TRBD1 (5 bases). This CDR3 has 15 amino acids. Germline CDR1 LNHDA, CDR2 SQIVND (reference sequence). Trimming cost V 3 bases and J 6 bases, with 15 bases left between them. Written as DNA, the CDR3 is TGTGCCAGTAGTATGGCGGGGGGTCGTGGTCAGCCCCAGCATTTT. This codes for CASSMAGGRGQPQHF.

Comment on this clone: Compared with germline, one end of the junction differs, possibly owing to a read error. The chain employs TRBV14 and TRBJ1-4; no clear D gene. CDR1 and CDR2 from the germline V gene are SGHDN and FVKESK. The CDR3 loop spans 16 amino acids. For the CDR3, the DNA is TGTGCCAGCAGCTCCGCCCCTGTTGCAACTAATGGAAAACTGTTTTTT. This sequence encodes CASSSAPVATNGKLFF. Filled out from reference TRBV14 and TRBJ1-4, the complete variable domain reads EAGVTQFPSHSVIEKGQTVTLRCDPISGHDNLYWYRRVMGKEIKFLLHFVKESKQDESGMPNNRFLAERTGGTYSTLKVQPAELEDSGVYFCASSSAPVATNGKLFFGSGTQLSVL.

The genes are TRBV21-1 and TRBJ2-7; the DNA was not used to check the table's D call, TRBD1. TRBV21-1 is described as a pseudogene. CDR3 length equals 16 residues. For the CDR3, the DNA is TGTGCCAGCAGCAAAGTTAAGGACAGGGGAACCTACGAGCAGTACTTC. Residues: CASSKVKDRGTYEQYF.

The DNA of the CDR3 is TGTGCCAGCAGCAAAAGGCCCCGGGGGGGGCTTAGCACAGATACGCAGTATTTT. Amino acid sequence: CASSKRPRGGLSTDTQYF. The chain employs TRBV21-1 and TRBJ2-3; the table calls TRBD2, which could not be checked here. TRBV21-1 is recorded as a pseudogene. This CDR3 comprises 18 residues.

V and J are TRBV24-1 and TRBJ2-2; D might be TRBD1 (6 bases). Germline values: CDR1 KGHDR, CDR2 SFDVKD. V dropped 3 bases and J dropped 2 bases, with 18 bases sitting between them. The CDR3 covers 18 residues. The CDR3 loop reads CATSDRSHRDGNTGELFF. The CDR3 DNA follows: TGTGCCACCAGTGATAGGTCCCACAGGGACGGAAACACCGGGGAGCTGTTTTTT.

V gene TRBV19 combines with J gene TRBJ2-3; 7 positions match TRBD1. CDR1 is LNHDA, CDR2 SQIVND, per germline (reference sequence). This CDR3 has 21 residues. The ends lost 4 bases at V and 0 bases at J; junction bases unmatched: 22. CDR3 DNA: TGTGCCAGTAGTACCCCAGAAAAGACTACAGGGACAGCTTCTAGCACAGATACGCAGTATTTT. This translates into CASSTPEKTTGTASSTDTQYF. The full variable domain, in which reference TRBV19 and TRBJ2-3 provide the parts outside the CDR3, is DGGITQSPKYLFRKEGQNVTLSCEQNLNHDAMYWYRQDPGQGLRLIYYSQIVNDFQKGDIAEGYSVSREKKESFPLTVTSAQKNPTAFYLCASSTPEKTTGTASSTDTQYFGPGTRLTVL.

V and J are TRBV2 and TRBJ2-3; weak D call: TRBD1 (6 bases). Germline CDR1 and CDR2: SNHLY and FYNNEI. The CDR3 spans 14 residues. The ends were cut back, 2 bases at V and 4 bases at J, with 10 bases in the middle. The CDR3 DNA sequence: TGTGCCAGCAGTGAACAGGGGAACTCAGATACGCAGTATTTT. As protein: CASSEQGNSDTQYF.

This clone was seen more than once but under ten times. This sequence joins TRBV11-2 and TRBJ2-1; D might be TRBD1 (6 bases). The V gene's germline CDR1 is SGHAT and CDR2 FQNNGV. The CDR3 is 14 amino acids. Trimming stripped 1 base from V and 7 bases from J, with 11 bases between. The CDR3 coding sequence is TGTGCCAGCAGCTTAGTGGGGGCATGGAATGAGCAGTTCTTC. Encoded protein: CASSLVGAWNEQFF. Combining the CDR3 with reference TRBV11-2 and TRBJ2-1 gives the whole variable domain EAGVAQSPRYKIIEKRQSVAFWCNPISGHATLYWYQQILGQGPKLLIQFQNNGVVDDSQLPKDRFSAERLKGVDSTLKIQPAKLEDSAVYLCASSLVGAWNEQFFGPGTRLTVL.

The chain is built from TRBV7-3 and TRBJ2-1; 11 bases agree with TRBD1. CDR1 is SGHTA and CDR2 is FQGTGA in the germline V gene. The CDR3 extends over 14 amino acids. Losses at the gene ends were 6 bases for V and 7 bases for J; bases not matched to a gene: 5. CDR3 protein: CASSLGQGGNEQFF. CDR3 bases: TGTGCCAGCAGTTTGGGACAGGGGGGGAATGAGCAGTTCTTC. The full variable domain, with the rest looked up from reference TRBV7-3 and TRBJ2-1, is GAGVSQTPSNKVTEKGKYVELRCDPISGHTALYWYRQSLGQGPEFLIYFQGTGAADDSGLPNDRFFAVRPEGSVSTLKIQRTERGDSAVYLCASSLGQGGNEQFFGPGTRLTVL.

V is TRBV5-6 and J is TRBJ2-5, with a weak D call TRBD2 (5 bases). The V and J ends lost 0 bases and 5 bases respectively, with 8 bases between them. This CDR3 has 13 residues. The germline CDR1 and CDR2 sequences are SGHDT and YYEEEE. As DNA, the CDR3 is TGTGCCAGCAGCTTGGGTCGGAGGGAGACCCAGTACTTC. Its translation is CASSLGRRETQYF.

The V and J genes are TRBV6-4 and TRBJ2-3, with D possibly TRBD2 on 6 matching bases. Germline V lookup: CDR1 MRHNA, CDR2 SNTAGT. This CDR3 has 14 residues. DNA for the CDR3: TGTGCGACCTCTGAGAGCGGGAGCACAGATACGCAGTATTTT. Translation: CATSESGSTDTQYF.

This clone was observed once. The V call is TRBV5-5, the J call TRBJ1-5; D remains unclear. V was clipped by 7 bases and J by 3 bases, with 14 bases between them. From germline, CDR1 is SGHKS and CDR2 YYEKEE (reference sequence). CDR3 size: 14 residues. Written as DNA, the CDR3 is TGTGCCAGCGGTAAAGAGGGTAACAATCAGCCCCAGCATTTT. As protein: CASGKEGNNQPQHF.

This chain connects TRBV11-2 to TRBJ2-7; 8 bases align to TRBD1. This CDR3 contains 13 residues. CDR1 is SGHAT and CDR2 is FQNNGV in the germline V gene. After removal of 1 base from V and 5 bases from J, the junction contained 1 base not matched to a gene. CDR3 sequence: CASSLGQGNEQYF. The DNA for the CDR3 is TGTGCCAGCAGCTTAGGACAGGGGAACGAGCAGTACTTC.

The rearrangement links TRBV27 to TRBJ1-3, with D maybe TRBD1 (5 bases). The length of the CDR3 is 13 residues. Germline-derived CDR1 and CDR2 are MNHEY and SMNVEV (reference sequence). Trimming took off 6 bases at V and 7 bases at J, with 13 bases between the two ends. CDR3 sequence (DNA): TGTGCCAGCAGCCTGGGGGAGGGGAACACCATATATTTT. Protein sequence: CASSLGEGNTIYF.

The V and J genes are TRBV5-4 and TRBJ1-1; D is possibly TRBD1 (6 bases). There are 16 residues in the CDR3. Germline assignment: CDR1 SGHNT and CDR2 YYREEE (reference sequence). Trimming stripped 0 bases from V and 1 base from J, with 13 bases between. CDR3 protein: CASSLGRQGTNTEAFF. In DNA, the CDR3 is TGTGCCAGCAGCTTGGGGCGTCAGGGGACGAACACTGAAGCTTTCTTT.

The genes are TRBV5-6 and TRBJ2-7; 7 bases align to TRBD1. The CDR3 length is 14 residues. The germline gives CDR1 SGHDT, CDR2 YYEEEE. After removal of 4 bases from V and 3 bases from J, the junction contained 7 bases not matched to a gene. The CDR3 loop is CASSQNRGSYEQYF. In DNA form, the CDR3 reads TGTGCCAGCAGCCAGAACAGGGGTAGCTACGAGCAGTACTTC.

The genes are TRBV28 and TRBJ2-7; D is perhaps TRBD2 (6 bases). The CDR3 totals 15 residues. Trimming shortened V by 0 bases and J by 5 bases, and 14 bases separated the two germline ends. CDR1 and CDR2 from the germline V gene are MDHEN and SYDVKM. This CDR3 is CASSLWASATHEQYF. The DNA for the CDR3 is TGTGCCAGCAGTTTATGGGCTAGCGCAACCCACGAGCAGTACTTC.

The gene calls are TRBV7-9 and TRBJ2-2; TRBD1 agrees at 7 bases. The CDR3 covers 15 residues. Germline V lookup: CDR1 SEHNR, CDR2 FQNEAQ (reference sequence). Trimming took 5 bases from V and 4 from J; bases not matched to a gene: 7. CDR3 sequence: CASSPQGGGTGELFF. The CDR3 nucleotides read TGTGCCAGCAGCCCCCAAGGGGGCGGCACCGGGGAGCTGTTTTTT.

V usage is TRBV7-9 and J usage is TRBJ1-2; tentative D call: TRBD1 (5 bases). This CDR3 comprises 16 residues. The germline CDR1 and CDR2 sequences are SEHNR and FQNEAQ (reference sequence). V lost 5 bases and J 5 bases, leaving 21 bases between the germline ends. This CDR3 reads CASSRVGALSGYGYTF. Here the CDR3 DNA reads TGTGCCAGCAGCCGGGTTGGGGCCCTGTCAGGGTATGGCTACACCTTC.

The chain is built from TRBV16 and TRBJ1-2, with 7 positions matching TRBD1. Germline assignment: CDR1 KGHSY and CDR2 FQNENV. The CDR3 consists of 14 residues. V lost 0 bases and J lost 5; bases outside the gene matches: 3. The DNA of the CDR3 is TGTGCCAGCAGCCAATCCGCACAGGGGTATGGCTACACCTTC. Its translation: CASSQSAQGYGYTF.

V gene TRBV24-1 combines with J gene TRBJ2-1, with TRBD1 matching 8 bases. V was pared by 4 bases and J by 0 bases, with 7 bases of the junction left unmatched. Germline V gives CDR1 KGHDR, CDR2 SFDVKD. The CDR3 contains 17 residues. DNA for the CDR3: TGTGCCACCAGTGACAGATCAGGGGGCAGCTCCTACAATGAGCAGTTCTTC. It encodes CATSDRSGGSSYNEQFF.